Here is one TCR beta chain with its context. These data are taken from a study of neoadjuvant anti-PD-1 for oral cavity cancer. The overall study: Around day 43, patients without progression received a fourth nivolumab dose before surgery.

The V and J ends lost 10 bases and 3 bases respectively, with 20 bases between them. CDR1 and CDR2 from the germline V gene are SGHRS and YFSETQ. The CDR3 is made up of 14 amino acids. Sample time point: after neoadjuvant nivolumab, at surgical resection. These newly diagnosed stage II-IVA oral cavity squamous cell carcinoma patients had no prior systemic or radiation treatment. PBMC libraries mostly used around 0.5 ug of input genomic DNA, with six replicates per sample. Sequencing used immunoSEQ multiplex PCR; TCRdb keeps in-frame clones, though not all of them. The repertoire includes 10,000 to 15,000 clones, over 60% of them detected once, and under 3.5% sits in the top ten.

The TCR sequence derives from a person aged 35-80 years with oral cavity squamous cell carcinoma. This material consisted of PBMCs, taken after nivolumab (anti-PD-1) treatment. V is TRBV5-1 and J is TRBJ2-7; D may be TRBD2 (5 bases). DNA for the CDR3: TGCGCCTCCCGGCGTGGGGAGATCCACTACGAGCAGTACTTC. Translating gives CASRRGEIHYEQYF.